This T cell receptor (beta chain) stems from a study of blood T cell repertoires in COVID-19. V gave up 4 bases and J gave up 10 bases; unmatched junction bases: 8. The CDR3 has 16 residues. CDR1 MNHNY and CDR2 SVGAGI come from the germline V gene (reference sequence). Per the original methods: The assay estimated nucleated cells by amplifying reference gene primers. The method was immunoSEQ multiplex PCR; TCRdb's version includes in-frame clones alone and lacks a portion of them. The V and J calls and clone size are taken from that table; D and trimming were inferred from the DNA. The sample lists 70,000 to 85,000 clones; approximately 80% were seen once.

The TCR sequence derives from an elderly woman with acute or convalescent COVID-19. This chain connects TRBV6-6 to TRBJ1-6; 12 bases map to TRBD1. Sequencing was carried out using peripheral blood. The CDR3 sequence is CASSSASGQGASPLHF. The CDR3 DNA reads TGTGCCAGCAGTTCCGCCTCGGGACAGGGGGCCTCACCCCTCCACTTT.